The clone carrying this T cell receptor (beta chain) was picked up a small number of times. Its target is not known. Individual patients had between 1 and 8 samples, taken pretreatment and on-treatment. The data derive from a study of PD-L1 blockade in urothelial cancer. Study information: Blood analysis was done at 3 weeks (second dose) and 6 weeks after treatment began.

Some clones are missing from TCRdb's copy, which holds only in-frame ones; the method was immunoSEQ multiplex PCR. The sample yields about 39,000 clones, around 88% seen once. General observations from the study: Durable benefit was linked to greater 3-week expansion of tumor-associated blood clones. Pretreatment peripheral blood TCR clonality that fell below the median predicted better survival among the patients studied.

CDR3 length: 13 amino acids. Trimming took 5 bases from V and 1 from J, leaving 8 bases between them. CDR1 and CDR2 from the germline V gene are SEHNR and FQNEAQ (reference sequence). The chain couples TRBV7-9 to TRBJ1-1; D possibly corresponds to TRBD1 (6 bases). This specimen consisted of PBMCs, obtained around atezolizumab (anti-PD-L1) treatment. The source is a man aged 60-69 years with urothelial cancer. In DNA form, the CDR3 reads TGTGCCAGCAGCACACAGGGGAACACTGAAGCTTTCTTT. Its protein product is CASSTQGNTEAFF. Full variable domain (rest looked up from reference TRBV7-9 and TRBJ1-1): DTGVSQNPRHKITKRGQNVTFRCDPISEHNRLYWYRQTLGQGPEFLTYFQNEAQLEKSRLLSDRFSAERPKGSFSTLEIQRTEQGDSAMYLCASSTQGNTEAFFGQGTRLTVV.